These 28 T cell receptor beta chains originate from one sample sequenced in a study of early T cells in non-severe SARS-CoV-2 infection. MiXCR, applied by TCRdb to the 5' RACE reads, yields one record per CDR3 protein. The top ten clones hold approximately 12% of a sample with fewer than 80,000 distinct CDR3 sequences, around 11% of them seen once. Sequencing was performed on whole blood, taken at baseline. The receptor source for this set is an adult who was a healthcare worker with PCR-confirmed SARS-CoV-2 infection or an uninfected control (not recorded which).

This clonotype was seen a few times. The chain has TRBV2 and TRBJ1-1; no clear D. The CDR3 is 16 amino acids. V was pared by 1 base and J by 4 bases, with 16 bases between. Looked up from germline, CDR1 is SNHLY and CDR2 is FYNNEI. CDR3 DNA sequence: TGTGCCAGCAGTGAAGAGAATGAGGGCGGGAGCACTGAAGCTTTCTTT. The encoded protein is CASSEENEGGSTEAFF.

This clonotype was seen at least ten times. The chain recombines TRBV7-6 with TRBJ1-1, with D unresolved. Between the trimmed V and J ends, which lost 1 base and 7 bases, there was a span of 13 bases. The germline V gene encodes CDR1 SGHVS and CDR2 FNYEAQ. The CDR3 totals 14 residues. The CDR3 here is CASSLGAGNGEAFF. The CDR3 DNA reads as TGTGCCAGCAGCTTAGGGGCGGGGAACGGTGAAGCTTTCTTT.

Notes on this clonotype: A read error is likely, as this CDR3 ends without the conserved phenylalanine or tryptophan. The V and J genes are TRBV20-1 and TRBJ1-5, with D tentatively TRBD1 (6 bases). Germline V gives CDR1 DFQATT, CDR2 SNEGSKA (reference sequence). V was clipped by 3 bases and J by 0 bases, with 27 bases between them. The CDR3 consists of 20 residues. The CDR3 loop is CSARPLTGLGSLYSNQPQHL. CDR3 coding DNA: TGCAGTGCTAGGCCCCTAACAGGGCTGGGGAGCTTATATAGCAATCAGCCCCAGCATTTG.

The sample holds a few counts of this clonotype. V is TRBV5-4 and J is TRBJ2-7; the match to TRBD2 covers 7 bases. Trimming at V came to 10 bases and at J to 4 bases, leaving 8 bases not matched to a gene. The CDR3 loop spans 12 amino acids. Looked up from germline, CDR1 is SGHNT and CDR2 is YYREEE (reference sequence). Written as DNA, the CDR3 is TGTGCCGCGGGGGAAAGGGCGTACGAGCAGTACTTC. Its protein is CAAGERAYEQYF.

V and J are TRBV10-3 and TRBJ2-3; D is tentatively TRBD1 or TRBD2 (5 bases each). CDR3 length: 14 amino acids. Germline V gives CDR1 ENHRY, CDR2 SYGVKD. Trimming shortened V by 6 bases and J by 0 bases, and 10 bases separated the two germline ends. The DNA of the CDR3 is TGTGCCATCAGAAGGGGAGCTAGCACAGATACGCAGTATTTT. Its protein product is CAIRRGASTDTQYF.

The chain recombines TRBV5-1 with TRBJ2-5; D call uncertain. Per germline, CDR1 SGHRS and CDR2 YFSETQ. V dropped 1 base and J dropped 2 bases, with 6 bases sitting between them. This CDR3 is 13 amino acids long. The CDR3 protein is CASSLTAQETQYF. In nucleotides, the CDR3 is TGCGCCAGCAGCTTGACCGCGCAAGAGACCCAGTACTTC.

V usage is TRBV5-1 and J usage is TRBJ2-7, with D perhaps matching TRBD2 (5 bases). The CDR3 is made up of 14 amino acids. The germline V gene has CDR1 SGHRS and CDR2 YFSETQ. Trimming removed 4 bases at V and 5 bases at J, with 16 bases between. This CDR3 is CASSTIPWENEQYF. In DNA, the CDR3 is TGCGCCAGCAGCACAATCCCTTGGGAGAACGAGCAGTACTTC.

This chain connects TRBV12-3 or TRBV12-4 to TRBJ2-3; TRBD2 matches at 9 bases. This CDR3 region has 16 residues. V lost 5 bases, J lost 2 bases, and 8 bases stayed unmatched. CDR3 sequence (DNA): TGTGCCAGCAGTGAGGGGGGACTAGCCTTCACAGATACGCAGTATTTT. Encoded protein: CASSEGGLAFTDTQYF.

The table lists this clonotype with a few counts. This chain joins TRBV7-8 and TRBJ2-4; no reliable D call. V shed 3 bases and J shed 7 bases, with 16 bases lying between them. CDR3 size: 15 residues. In germline, CDR1 is SGHVS, CDR2 FQNEAQ. The CDR3 region is CASSLSESLRNIQYF. The DNA of the CDR3 is TGTGCCAGCAGCTTGTCTGAGTCCTTGCGGAACATTCAGTACTTC.

This clonotype came up a few times. This chain joins TRBV13 and TRBJ2-5; D not resolved. Germline CDR1 reads PRHDT; CDR2 reads FYEKMQ (reference sequence). V dropped 3 bases and J dropped 5 bases, with 4 bases sitting between them. The CDR3 length is 11 residues. CDR3 residues: CASSFGETQYF. CDR3 bases: TGTGCCAGCAGCTTCGGGGAGACCCAGTACTTC.

This clonotype appeared a few times. CDR3 nucleotide sequence: TGTGCCAGCAGCGAGATGGCCTTCCAAGAGACCCAGTACTTC. It codes for CASSEMAFQETQYF. This chain links TRBV7-2 with TRBJ2-5, with D unclear. The CDR3 length is 14 residues. Trimming took off 5 bases at V and 1 base at J, with 11 bases between the two ends. From germline, CDR1 is SGHTA and CDR2 FQGNSA.

This clonotype was detected only a few times. V gene TRBV4-3 combines with J gene TRBJ1-1; D may be TRBD1 (6 bases). CDR3 length: 13 amino acids. Trimming took off 1 base at V and 8 bases at J, with 11 bases between the two ends. Germline-derived CDR1 and CDR2 are LGHNA and YSLEER. CDR3 loop: CASSQGRGREAFF. CDR3 DNA sequence: TGCGCCAGCAGCCAAGGTCGGGGGCGCGAAGCTTTCTTT.

V and J are TRBV7-6 and TRBJ2-5; D remains ambiguous. Germline V gives CDR1 SGHVS, CDR2 FNYEAQ. The V and J ends lost 5 bases and 1 base respectively, with 8 bases between them. The CDR3 has 13 amino acids. In nucleotides, the CDR3 is TGTGCCAGCAGCGGAATCCCCCAAGAGACCCAGTACTTC. Protein: CASSGIPQETQYF. The full variable domain, rest sourced from reference TRBV7-6 and TRBJ2-5, is GAGVSQSPRYKVTKRGQDVALRCDPISGHVSLYWYRQALGQGPEFLTYFNYEAQQDKSGLPNDRFSAERPEGSISTLTIQRTEQRDSAMYRCASSGIPQETQYFGPGTRLLVL.

This clonotype has at least ten counts. The chain has TRBV28 and TRBJ2-3, with unresolved D. Per the germline V gene, CDR1 is MDHEN and CDR2 is SYDVKM. Trimming took off 7 bases at V and 5 bases at J, with 16 bases between the two ends. CDR3 length equals 14 residues. The CDR3 DNA reads TGTGCCAGCACCCACACCATCACCAAAGATACGCAGTATTTT. Translation gives CASTHTITKDTQYF.

This clonotype was found a few times. This chain connects TRBV7-6 to TRBJ2-1, with no clear D. The CDR3 loop spans 14 amino acids. Germline V lookup: CDR1 SGHVS, CDR2 FNYEAQ. The ends were cut back, 4 bases at V and 9 bases at J, with 16 bases in the middle. The CDR3 reads CASSYYIDPGEQFF. The CDR3 region has the DNA TGTGCCAGCAGCTATTACATAGACCCGGGTGAGCAGTTCTTC.

This sequence joins TRBV7-2 and TRBJ1-1; D may be TRBD1 (5 bases). Trimming shortened V by 1 base and J by 3 bases, and 9 bases separated the two germline ends. CDR1 and CDR2 (germline): SGHTA, FQGNSA. The length of the CDR3 is 14 residues. The CDR3 is CASSLGGADTEAFF. Here the CDR3 DNA reads TGTGCCAGCAGCTTAGGGGGCGCTGACACTGAAGCTTTCTTT.

The chain uses TRBV7-6 and TRBJ1-1; TRBD1 might be the D (5 bases). Germline lookup yields CDR1 SGHVS and CDR2 FNYEAQ. CDR3 length: 17 residues. V lost 1 base and J 0 bases, leaving 15 bases between the germline ends. CDR3 loop: CASSLERQGLMNTEAFF. In nucleotides, the CDR3 is TGTGCCAGCAGCTTAGAGCGGCAGGGACTCATGAACACTGAAGCTTTCTTT.

This clonotype was seen at least ten times. The chain couples TRBV2 to TRBJ1-4; 8 bases map to TRBD1. V lost 2 bases to trimming and J lost 4 bases; unmatched junction nucleotides: 3. CDR3 length: 15 residues. The germline V gene encodes CDR1 SNHLY and CDR2 FYNNEI. DNA for the CDR3: TGTGCCAGCAGTGAAACGGGACAGGATAATGAAAAACTGTTTTTT. Its protein product is CASSETGQDNEKLFF. Full variable domain (remainder filled in from reference TRBV2 and TRBJ1-4): EPEVTQTPSHQVTQMGQEVILRCVPISNHLYFYWYRQILGQKVEFLVSFYNNEISEKSEIFDDQFSVERPDGSNFTLKIRSTKLEDSAMYFCASSETGQDNEKLFFGSGTQLSVL.

The sample holds many counts of this clonotype. The genes are TRBV7-2 and TRBJ2-2; D remains ambiguous. Germline V gives CDR1 SGHTA, CDR2 FQGNSA. The CDR3 runs 15 residues. V was clipped by 1 base and J by 6 bases, with 12 bases between them. The chain's CDR3 is CASSLDTREAGELFF. Written as DNA, the CDR3 is TGTGCCAGCAGCTTAGATACCCGAGAGGCCGGGGAGCTGTTTTTT.

The table lists this clonotype with a few counts. The rearrangement joins TRBV7-6 to TRBJ2-3; D gene unclear. The germline V and J ends were trimmed by 3 bases and 2 bases, with 9 bases remaining between them. The germline CDR1 and CDR2 sequences are SGHVS and FNYEAQ. The CDR3 contains 14 residues. CDR3 residues: CASSLIAFTDTQYF. CDR3 sequence (DNA): TGTGCCAGCAGCTTGATAGCATTCACAGATACGCAGTATTTT. Supplemented by reference TRBV7-6 and TRBJ2-3, the full variable domain reads GAGVSQSPRYKVTKRGQDVALRCDPISGHVSLYWYRQALGQGPEFLTYFNYEAQQDKSGLPNDRFSAERPEGSISTLTIQRTEQRDSAMYRCASSLIAFTDTQYFGPGTRLTVL.

This clonotype was found a few times. V is TRBV2 and J is TRBJ1-3; 7 nucleotides match TRBD1. Germline values: CDR1 SNHLY, CDR2 FYNNEI. CDR3 length: 15 amino acids. V was clipped by 8 bases and J by 7 bases; unmatched bases: 14. The CDR3 reads CASWDSHGGFNTIYF. CDR3 bases: TGTGCCAGCTGGGACAGCCACGGGGGGTTCAACACCATATATTTT.

The CDR3 region is CASSKGQKQYF. The DNA of the CDR3 is TGTGCCAGCAGCAAAGGCCAGAAGCAGTACTTC. V gene TRBV21-1 combines with J gene TRBJ2-7. TRBV21-1 is annotated as a pseudogene. The CDR3 sequence is 11 residues long.

This clonotype has just a few counts. The chain has TRBV7-7 and TRBJ2-5; D possibly corresponds to TRBD1 (5 bases). CDR1 is SSHAT and CDR2 is FNYEAQ in the germline V gene (reference sequence). This CDR3 contains 15 residues. Deletions cut 1 base from V and 3 bases from J, with 12 bases between. Here the CDR3 reads CASSLGRRVEETQYF. The CDR3 DNA is TGTGCCAGCAGCTTAGGTCGCAGGGTTGAAGAGACCCAGTACTTC.

This clonotype was recorded at least ten times. The chain employs TRBV7-6 and TRBJ2-3, with D unclear. This CDR3 is 13 amino acids long. V was cut by 8 bases and J by 0 bases, with 9 bases left in between. CDR1 and CDR2 (germline): SGHVS, FNYEAQ. CDR3 amino acids: CASGGYSTDTQYF. In DNA, the CDR3 is TGTGCCAGCGGCGGATATAGCACAGATACGCAGTATTTT. The full variable domain, its missing parts supplied by reference TRBV7-6 and TRBJ2-3, is GAGVSQSPRYKVTKRGQDVALRCDPISGHVSLYWYRQALGQGPEFLTYFNYEAQQDKSGLPNDRFSAERPEGSISTLTIQRTEQRDSAMYRCASGGYSTDTQYFGPGTRLTVL.

In its sample, this clonotype was seen many times. The rearrangement joins TRBV10-1 to TRBJ2-7; D gene ambiguous. The V end lost 5 bases, the J end lost 6 bases, and 8 bases lay between the germline ends. CDR1 and CDR2 (germline): WNHNN, SYGVQD (reference sequence). The length of the CDR3 is 11 residues. The CDR3 loop is CASSSGAEQYF. Written as DNA, the CDR3 is TGCGCCAGCAGTTCGGGCGCCGAGCAGTACTTC.

The chain uses TRBV7-8 and TRBJ1-6; D uncertain. With 1 base removed from V and 7 bases from J, the gap between germline ends came to 8 bases. CDR1 is SGHVS, CDR2 FQNEAQ, per germline. The CDR3 contains 14 residues. DNA of the CDR3: TGTGCCAGCAGCTTAGGGGATCAAAATTCACCCCTCCACTTT. It yields the protein CASSLGDQNSPLHF.

This clonotype was seen a handful of times. V is TRBV2 and J is TRBJ2-1, with no clear D. CDR1 is SNHLY and CDR2 is FYNNEI in the germline V gene. Between the trimmed V and J ends, which lost 1 base and 9 bases, there was a span of 4 bases. This CDR3 has 11 residues. This chain's CDR3 is CASSEVGEQFF. The CDR3 DNA sequence: TGTGCCAGCAGTGAAGTCGGTGAGCAGTTCTTC.

This clonotype has a handful of counts. The chain joins TRBV25-1 to TRBJ1-6; a weak D match, TRBD1 (5 bases). CDR3 length equals 16 residues. V shed 6 bases and J shed 5 bases, with 17 bases lying between them. Germline V gene data show CDR1 as MGHDK and CDR2 as SYGVNS. The CDR3 reads CASRRSGDGNNSPLHF. CDR3 DNA sequence: TGTGCCAGCAGGCGATCGGGGGACGGTAATAATTCACCCCTCCACTTT.